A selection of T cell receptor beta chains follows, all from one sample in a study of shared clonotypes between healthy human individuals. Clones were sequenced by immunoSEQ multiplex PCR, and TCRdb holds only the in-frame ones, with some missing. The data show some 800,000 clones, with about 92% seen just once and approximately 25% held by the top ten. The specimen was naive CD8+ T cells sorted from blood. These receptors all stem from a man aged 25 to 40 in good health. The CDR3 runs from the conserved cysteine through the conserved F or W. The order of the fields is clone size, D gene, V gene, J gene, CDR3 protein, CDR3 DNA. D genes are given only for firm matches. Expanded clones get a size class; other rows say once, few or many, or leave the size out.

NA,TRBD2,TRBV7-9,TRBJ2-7,CASRVDPGLAYEQYF,TGTGCCAGCAGGGTCGACCCGGGACTAGCCTACGAGCAGTACTTC
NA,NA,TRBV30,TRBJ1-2,CACTHGTLVGYTF,TGTGCCTGCACCCATGGGACACTAGTCGGCTACACCTTC
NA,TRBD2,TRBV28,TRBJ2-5,CASRGGETQYF,TGTGCCAGCAGGGGGGGGGAGACCCAGTACTTC
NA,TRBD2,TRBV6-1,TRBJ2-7,CASSEGVAGGHYYEQYF,TGTGCCAGCAGTGAAGGGGTAGCGGGAGGCCACTACTACGAGCAGTACTTC
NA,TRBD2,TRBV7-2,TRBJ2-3,CASSSLAGEDTQYF,TGTGCCAGCAGCTCCTTAGCGGGAGAGGATACGCAGTATTTT
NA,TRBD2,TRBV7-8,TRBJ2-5,CASSPRGLAGGYTQYF,TGTGCCAGCAGCCCGCGTGGACTAGCGGGAGGTTATACCCAGTACTTC
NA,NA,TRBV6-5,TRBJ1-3,CASSFTNSGNTIYF,TGTGCCAGCAGTTTTACGAACTCTGGAAACACCATATATTTT
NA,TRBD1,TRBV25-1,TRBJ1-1,CASSEKTGVEAFF,TGTGCCAGCAGTGAGAAAACAGGGGTTGAAGCTTTCTTT
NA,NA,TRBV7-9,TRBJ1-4,CASRTGSNEKLFF,TGTGCCAGCAGAACAGGCTCTAATGAAAAACTGTTTTTT
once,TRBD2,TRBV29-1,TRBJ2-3,CSVDGSGRAGGQYF,TGCAGCGTTGACGGAAGCGGGAGGGCCGGGGGGCAGTATTTT
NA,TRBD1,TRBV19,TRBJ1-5,CASSLSLTGGYQPQHF,TGTGCCAGTAGTTTATCACTGACAGGGGGCTATCAGCCCCAGCATTTT
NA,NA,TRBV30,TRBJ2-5,CAWSVEETQYF,TGTGCCTGGAGTGTCGAAGAGACCCAGTACTTC
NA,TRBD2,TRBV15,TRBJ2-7,CATSRSKGLAGDEQYF,TGTGCCACCAGCAGATCAAAGGGACTAGCGGGAGACGAGCAGTACTTC
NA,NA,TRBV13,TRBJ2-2,CASSSTGKNTGELFF,TGTGCCAGCAGCTCGACAGGAAAGAACACCGGGGAGCTGTTTTTT
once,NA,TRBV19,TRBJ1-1,CASSFGLNTEAFF,TGTGCCAGTAGTTTCGGACTGAACACTGAAGCTTTCTTT
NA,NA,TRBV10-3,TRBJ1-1,CAISYSQNEAFF,TGTGCCATCAGTTACAGCCAAAATGAAGCTTTCTTT
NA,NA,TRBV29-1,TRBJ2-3,CSVAATSKTDTQYF,TGCAGCGTTGCTGCGACTAGTAAGACAGATACGCAGTATTTT
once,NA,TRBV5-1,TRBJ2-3,CASNWADTQYF,TGCGCCAGCAACTGGGCAGATACGCAGTATTTT
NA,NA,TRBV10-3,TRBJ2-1,CAISESAGLPNNEQFF,TGTGCCATCAGTGAGTCGGCCGGACTACCGAACAATGAGCAGTTCTTC
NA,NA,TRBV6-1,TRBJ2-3,CASSELPRTDTQYF,TGTGCCAGCAGTGAACTCCCCCGCACAGATACGCAGTATTTT
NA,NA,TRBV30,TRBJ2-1,CAWGTGSNEQFF,TGTGCCTGGGGAACAGGTAGCAATGAGCAGTTCTTC
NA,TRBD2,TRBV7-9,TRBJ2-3,CASSSGEREIGTDTQYF,TGTGCCAGCAGCTCGGGTGAGCGGGAGATTGGCACAGATACGCAGTATTTT
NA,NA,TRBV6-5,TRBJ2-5,CASSYGMAQETQYF,TGTGCCAGCAGTTACGGTATGGCCCAAGAGACCCAGTACTTC
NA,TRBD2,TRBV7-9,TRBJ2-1,CASSLGGREQFF,TGTGCCAGCAGCTTAGGCGGGAGGGAGCAGTTCTTC
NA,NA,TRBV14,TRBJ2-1,CASSQVRFNEQFF,TGTGCCAGCAGCCAAGTGCGTTTCAATGAGCAGTTCTTC
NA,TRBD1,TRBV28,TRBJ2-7,CASSFRTGRYEQYF,TGTGCCAGCAGTTTTAGGACAGGCCGCTACGAGCAGTACTTC
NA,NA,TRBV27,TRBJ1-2,CASSLSWGGNGGYTF,TGTGCCAGCAGTTTATCTTGGGGAGGGAATGGTGGCTACACCTTC
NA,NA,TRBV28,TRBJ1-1,CASSRGPMGAFF,TGTGCCAGCAGTCGGGGGCCCATGGGAGCTTTCTTT
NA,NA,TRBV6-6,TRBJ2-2,CASSYATGEGGELFF,TGTGCCAGCAGTTACGCGACAGGGGAGGGGGGGGAGCTGTTTTTT
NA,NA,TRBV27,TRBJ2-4,CASSHYDRIGRNIQYF,TGTGCCAGCAGTCACTATGATAGGATAGGACGAAACATTCAGTACTTC
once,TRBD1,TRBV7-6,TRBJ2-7,CASSLRQGELYEQYF,TGTGCCAGCAGCTTACGACAGGGCGAACTCTACGAGCAGTACTTC
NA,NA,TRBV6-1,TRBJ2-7,CASSAIGGEQYF,TGTGCCAGCAGCGCGATAGGGGGGGAGCAGTACTTC
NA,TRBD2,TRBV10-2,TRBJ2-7,CASGGGYEQYF,TGCGCCAGCGGGGGGGGGTACGAGCAGTACTTC
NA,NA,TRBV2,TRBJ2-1,CAGSGTVARYNEQFF,TGTGCCGGCTCGGGGACTGTAGCGAGGTACAATGAGCAGTTCTTC
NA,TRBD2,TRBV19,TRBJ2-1,CASSIVASGDNEQFF,TGTGCCAGTAGTATAGTGGCTAGCGGAGACAATGAGCAGTTCTTC
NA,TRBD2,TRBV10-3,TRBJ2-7,CAIKGEGGGAYEQYF,TGTGCCATCAAAGGCGAGGGCGGGGGGGCGTACGAGCAGTACTTC
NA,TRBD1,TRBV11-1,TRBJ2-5,CASSLGTGVETQYF,TGTGCCAGCAGCCTAGGGACAGGGGTGGAGACCCAGTACTTC
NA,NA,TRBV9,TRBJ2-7,CASSEGVGLSSYEQYF,TGTGCCAGCAGCGAGGGGGTGGGCCTCAGCTCCTACGAGCAGTACTTC
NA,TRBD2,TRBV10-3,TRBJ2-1,CAISTIKTGTSGINEQFF,TGTGCCATCAGCACGATAAAAACCGGGACTAGCGGGATTAATGAGCAGTTCTTC
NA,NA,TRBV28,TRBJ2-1,CASSWLASYNEQFF,TGTGCCAGCAGTTGGCTAGCGAGTTACAATGAGCAGTTCTTC
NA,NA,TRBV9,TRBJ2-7,CASSPGSYEQYF,TGTGCCAGCAGCCCAGGGTCCTACGAGCAGTACTTC
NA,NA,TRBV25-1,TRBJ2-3,CASRNSVALGSDTQYF,TGTGCCAGCAGAAACTCCGTAGCGTTGGGATCAGATACGCAGTATTTT
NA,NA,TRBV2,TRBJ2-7,CASSVRGSSYEQYF,TGTGCCAGCAGTGTAAGGGGCAGCTCCTACGAGCAGTACTTC
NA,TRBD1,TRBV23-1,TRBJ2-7,CASSQPGTGELREQYF,TGCGCCAGCAGTCAGCCGGGGACAGGGGAGTTGCGCGAGCAGTACTTC
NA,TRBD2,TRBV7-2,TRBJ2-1,CASSLLRTGGPNNEQFF,TGTGCCAGCAGCTTATTAAGGACGGGAGGACCCAACAATGAGCAGTTCTTC
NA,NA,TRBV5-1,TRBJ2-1,CASSRGSSYNEQFF,TGCGCCAGCAGCAGAGGGAGCTCCTACAATGAGCAGTTCTTC
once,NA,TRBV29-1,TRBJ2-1,CSVGADNEQFF,TGCAGCGTTGGAGCGGACAATGAGCAGTTCTTC
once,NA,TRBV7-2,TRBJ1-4,CASSLLGRQTNEKLFF,TGTGCCAGCAGCTTACTGGGGCGACAGACTAATGAAAAACTGTTTTTT
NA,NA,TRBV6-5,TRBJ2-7,CASSYKGSSSYEQYF,TGTGCCAGCAGTTACAAGGGTTCGAGCTCCTACGAGCAGTACTTC
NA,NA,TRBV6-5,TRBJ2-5,CASSYGQLGGETQYF,TGTGCCAGCAGTTACGGGCAACTAGGAGGGGAGACCCAGTACTTC
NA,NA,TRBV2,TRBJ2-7,CASGRTTDYEQYF,TGTGCCAGCGGGAGGACTACTGACTACGAGCAGTACTTC
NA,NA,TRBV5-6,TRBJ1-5,CASSLAGDVQPQHF,TGTGCCAGCAGCTTGGCAGGGGATGTTCAGCCCCAGCATTTT
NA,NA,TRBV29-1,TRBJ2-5,CSVERGPAWETQYF,TGCAGCGTTGAACGGGGGCCTGCATGGGAGACCCAGTACTTC
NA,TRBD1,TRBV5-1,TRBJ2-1,CASSLESSVFQGQGLNEQFF,TGCGCCAGCAGCTTGGAGTCATCTGTATTTCAGGGACAGGGGTTAAATGAGCAGTTCTTC
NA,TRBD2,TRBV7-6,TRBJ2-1,CASSSRAAGEYNEQFF,TGTGCCAGCAGCTCCCGGGCAGCGGGAGAGTACAATGAGCAGTTCTTC